The 11 T cell receptor beta chains below come from one sample, sequenced in a study of blood T cells in healthy people across ages. With a J-beta primer mix and a sample-barcoded 5' primer, a second PCR ran 7 to 11 cycles. TCRdb processed the 5' RACE reads anew with MiXCR; each CDR3 protein has one entry. The table records some 1.5 million distinct CDR3 sequences, 28% of them present only once. Source material: blood. Every receptor here comes from a young woman in good health.

This clonotype has more than one count but fewer than ten. The gene calls are TRBV2 and TRBJ2-5; 7 nucleotides line up with TRBD1. Per the germline V gene, CDR1 is SNHLY and CDR2 is FYNNEI. This CDR3 contains 12 residues. Trimming took 7 bases from V and 5 from J; bases not matched to a gene: 4. The DNA for the CDR3 is TGTGCCAGCAAGGGGGCATGGGAGACCCAGTACTTC. Translation gives CASKGAWETQYF.

This chain links TRBV5-6 with TRBJ2-3, with a weak D call TRBD1 (5 bases). The germline V gene encodes CDR1 SGHDT and CDR2 YYEEEE. The V end was cut by 2 bases, the J end by 2 bases, with 15 bases between. This CDR3 is 16 amino acids long. Here the CDR3 reads CASSFLDSSYTDTQYF. The CDR3 nucleotides read TGTGCCAGCAGCTTTCTCGACAGTAGTTACACAGATACGCAGTATTTT.

This clonotype was counted only a few times. The rearrangement links TRBV3-1 to TRBJ1-5, with 7 bases identical to TRBD1. Trimming removed 3 bases from V and 2 bases from J; junction bases left unmatched: 10. CDR3 length: 17 amino acids. Germline V gene sequence: CDR1 LGHDT, CDR2 YNNKEL (reference sequence). CDR3 DNA sequence: TGTGCCAGCAGCCACGGATCGGGACAGTCGGGCAATCAGCCCCAGCATTTT. Translated: CASSHGSGQSGNQPQHF.

The V call is TRBV11-2, the J call TRBJ2-1, with 8 bases lining up with TRBD1. The germline CDR1 and CDR2 sequences are SGHAT and FQNNGV. The CDR3 contains 18 residues. V shed 1 base, J shed 4 bases, and the junction held 12 bases outside the gene matches. This CDR3 reads CASSLGRGQGRGYNEQFF. The CDR3, as DNA: TGTGCCAGCAGCTTAGGTCGAGGACAGGGACGGGGATACAATGAGCAGTTCTTC.

Only a few counts were recorded for this clonotype. The chain recombines TRBV5-1 with TRBJ1-4; TRBD1 matches at 7 bases. The V and J ends lost 4 bases and 8 bases, in that order; junction bases with no gene match: 11. Germline CDR1 and CDR2: SGHRS and YFSETQ. This CDR3 comprises 15 residues. CDR3 in DNA: TGCGCCAGCAGCCCCCCGGACAGGAATGGCGAAAAACTGTTTTTT. Its protein product is CASSPPDRNGEKLFF.

There are many counts of this clonotype. This sequence joins TRBV29-1 and TRBJ2-1; TRBD1 might be the D (5 bases). This CDR3 contains 12 residues. Trimming left V 6 bases short and J 0 bases short, with 6 bases between. Germline V lookup: CDR1 SQVTM, CDR2 ANQGSEA. CDR3 nucleotides: TGCAGCGTGACAGTCTCCTACAATGAGCAGTTCTTC. Its protein product is CSVTVSYNEQFF.

Comments on this clonotype: A much larger clonotype is one base distant, so this may be a read error. The chain joins TRBV27 to TRBJ2-1; the D gene is possibly TRBD1 (6 bases). The J call may not be correct, given that the DNA end is closer to TRBJ2-7. CDR3 length equals 15 residues. The germline V gene has CDR1 MNHEY and CDR2 SMNVEV (reference sequence). CDR3 region: CASSLSTGSYCEQYF. The CDR3, as DNA: TGTGCCAGCAGTTTATCGACAGGTTCCTACTGCGAGCAGTACTTC.

The chain couples TRBV2 to TRBJ2-1, with 9 bases lining up with TRBD1. V lost 3 bases and J lost 6; bases outside the gene matches: 6. Germline lookup yields CDR1 SNHLY and CDR2 FYNNEI. The CDR3 is 15 amino acids. The CDR3, as DNA: TGTGCCAGCAGTGAGGGGACAGGGTTGAGCAATGAGCAGTTCTTC. It is translated as CASSEGTGLSNEQFF. Full variable domain (missing parts from reference TRBV2 and TRBJ2-1): EPEVTQTPSHQVTQMGQEVILRCVPISNHLYFYWYRQILGQKVEFLVSFYNNEISEKSEIFDDQFSVERPDGSNFTLKIRSTKLEDSAMYFCASSEGTGLSNEQFFGPGTRLTVL.

This clonotype was observed a few times. The chain uses TRBV7-2 and TRBJ2-7, with TRBD2 matching 16 bases. The CDR3 has 18 residues. CDR1 is SGHTA and CDR2 is FQGNSA in the germline V gene. J gave up 6 bases and V 6 bases, and 14 bases lay outside the gene matches. DNA of the CDR3: TGTGCCAGCAGTTTAACGACCGGGACTAGCGGGAGGGCCTTCGAGCAGTACTTC. Translating gives CASSLTTGTSGRAFEQYF.

The sample holds a few counts of this clonotype. The chain is built from TRBV25-1 and TRBJ1-5; D not certain. Trimming shortened V by 1 base and J by 2 bases, and 12 bases separated the two germline ends. This CDR3 has 16 amino acids. Germline V gene sequence: CDR1 MGHDK, CDR2 SYGVNS. CDR3 sequence reads: CASSESAQAGNQPQHF. In nucleotides, the CDR3 is TGTGCCAGCAGTGAATCAGCTCAGGCGGGCAATCAGCCCCAGCATTTT.

This clonotype occurred a few times. CDR3 in amino acids: CASSVRETGANVLTF. CDR3 DNA sequence: TGTGCCAGCAGCGTACGCGAGACTGGGGCCAACGTCCTGACTTTC. The chain uses TRBV9 and TRBJ2-6; D ambiguous. Germline V lookup: CDR1 SGDLS, CDR2 YYNGEE. V gave up 1 base and J gave up 2 bases, with 7 bases separating them. The CDR3 runs 15 residues.